This T cell receptor (beta chain) was observed in a study of blood T cell repertoires in COVID-19. With regard to this clone: The junction differs from germline at one of its ends, possibly a read error.

Data came from immunoSEQ multiplex PCR; TCRdb stores just in-frame clones and leaves some out. The sample contains 400,000 or so clones, roughly 90% of which appear only once. The CDR3 loop spans 16 amino acids. Per germline, CDR1 MGHRA and CDR2 YSYEKL. The chain couples TRBV4-1 to TRBJ2-2; weak D call: TRBD2 (7 bases). Material for sequencing was peripheral blood. The sequence came from a man aged 18 to 29 with COVID-19, enrolled during active disease. The CDR3 spells CASSQVGGGVNGELFF. In DNA form, the CDR3 reads TGCGCCAGCAGTCAAGTTGGGGGGGGCGTCAACGGGGAGCTGTTTTTT.